Included here is one T cell receptor beta chain sequence, with context. This record belongs to a study of blood T cell repertoires in COVID-19. CDR3 size: 16 residues. In germline, CDR1 is WNHNN, CDR2 SYGVQD (reference sequence). Trimming took off 3 bases at V and 0 bases at J, with 12 bases between the two ends. Here immunoSEQ multiplex PCR was the method, and the copy in TCRdb shows in-frame clones only, minus some. The sample has fewer than 400,000 clones; 86% are singletons. V and J are TRBV10-1 and TRBJ2-1, with D perhaps TRBD1 (5 bases). Sequenced input: PBMCs or T cells enriched from blood (not recorded which). The sequence was collected from a man aged 25 to 45 who had recovered from COVID-19. CDR3 sequence: CASSERRQGSYNEQFF. CDR3 sequence (DNA): TGCGCCAGCAGTGAAAGGCGGCAGGGCTCCTACAATGAGCAGTTCTTC.